This entry lists 2 T cell receptor beta chains sequenced from one sample in a study of early T cells in non-severe SARS-CoV-2 infection. Each CDR3 protein gets one entry after TCRdb re-called the 5' RACE reads with MiXCR. The sample has over 30,000 distinct CDR3 sequences; about 3.9% are singletons. What was sequenced was whole blood. These TCRs come from an adult who was a healthcare worker with PCR-confirmed SARS-CoV-2 infection or an uninfected control (not recorded which).

Ten or more counts support this clonotype. One end of the junction is discordant with germline, which a read error may explain. The V and J genes are TRBV7-6 and TRBJ2-2, with D hard to call. The germline V gene has CDR1 SGHVS and CDR2 FNYEAQ. The CDR3 covers 14 residues. This chain's CDR3 is CASSLFFNSGELFF. CDR3 DNA sequence: TGTGCCAGCAGCCTCTTCTTCAACAGCGGGGAGCTGTTTTTT.

Many counts were recorded for this clonotype. This rearrangement joins TRBV7-3 to TRBJ2-5; tentative D call: TRBD1 (6 bases). The CDR3 is 14 amino acids. Germline V gene lookup returns CDR1 SGHTA and CDR2 FQGTGA. Trimming took off 5 bases at V and 2 bases at J, with 12 bases between the two ends. CDR3 nucleotides: TGTGCCAGCAGCCCCCAAGGGGGACAAGAGACCCAGTACTTC. Translating gives CASSPQGGQETQYF.